This TCR beta chain was observed in a study of T cell responses to AZD1222 COVID-19 vaccine. This table comes from immunoSEQ multiplex PCR, and its TCRdb copy is limited to in-frame clones, with some not included. The data hold about 120,000 clones, with around 90% observed a single time. Overall study findings and caveats: Among the donors, most were white British and more were female, and clonal diversity was possibly underestimated. A reported finding is that nearly half of spike-specific TCRs target unmutated variant regions. Spike-specific TCR breadth and depth grew following two AZD1222 doses.

The CDR3 is 15 amino acids. V shed 5 bases and J shed 0 bases, with 11 bases lying between them. Germline CDR1 is LGHNA and CDR2 is YSLEER. Worth noting for this clone: The antigen remains unidentified.

V and J are TRBV4-3 and TRBJ1-3; weak D call: TRBD1 (6 bases). This receptor was taken from an adult who received the AZD1222 COVID-19 vaccine. The specimen was peripheral blood, collected 28 days after the second AZD1222 dose. As DNA, the CDR3 is TGCGCCAGCAGCTCGGGACAAAACTCTGGAAACACCATATATTTT. Translation gives CASSSGQNSGNTIYF.